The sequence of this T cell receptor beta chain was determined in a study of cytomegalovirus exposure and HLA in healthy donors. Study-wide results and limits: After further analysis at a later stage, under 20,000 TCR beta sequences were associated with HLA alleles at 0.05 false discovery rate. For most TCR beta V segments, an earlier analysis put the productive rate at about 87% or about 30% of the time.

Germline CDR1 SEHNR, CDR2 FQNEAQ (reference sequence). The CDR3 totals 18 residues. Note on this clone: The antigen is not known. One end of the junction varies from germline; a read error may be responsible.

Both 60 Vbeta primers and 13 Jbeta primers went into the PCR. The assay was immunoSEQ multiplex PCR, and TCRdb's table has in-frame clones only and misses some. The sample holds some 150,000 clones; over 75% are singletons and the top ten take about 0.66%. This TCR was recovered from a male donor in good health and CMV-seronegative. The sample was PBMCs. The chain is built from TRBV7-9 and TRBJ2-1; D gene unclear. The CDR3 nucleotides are TGTTCCAGCAGCTTACGTCAACCGCGGTTTCCCCCCTACAATGAGCAGTTCTTC. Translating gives CSSSLRQPRFPPYNEQFF.